This entry lists 8 T cell receptor beta chains sequenced from one sample in a study of CD4 T cells in relation to SARS-CoV-2 and coronaviruses. Their antigen targets remain unknown. This table comes from immunoSEQ multiplex PCR, and its TCRdb copy is limited to in-frame clones, with some not included. The sample includes about 36,000 clones, roughly 83% of them seen just once. Sequenced material: naive CD4+ T cells from PBMCs, cultured in vitro. Subset meaning: naive CD4+ T cells isolated by negative enrichment. The receptors come from an adult with COVID-19.

Of note for this clone: Different DNA sequences within this sample yield the same CDR3. J is TRBJ2-7 and V is TRBV6-2 or TRBV6-3; D gene ambiguous. CDR1 MNHEY and CDR2 SVGEGT come from the germline V gene. This CDR3 has 11 residues. Trimming removed 5 bases from V and 0 bases from J, with 2 bases in between. The CDR3 spells CASSPSYEQYF. The CDR3 region has the DNA TGTGCCAGCAGTCCCTCCTACGAGCAGTACTTC.

This sequence joins TRBV3-1 (or the pseudogene TRBV3-2) and TRBJ1-6, with D maybe TRBD1 (5 bases). Germline V gene sequence: CDR1 LGHDT, CDR2 YNNKEL (reference sequence). The CDR3 contains 13 residues. V lost 7 bases, J lost 5 bases, and 9 bases lay in between. CDR3 protein: CASTKGNNSPLHF. The CDR3 coding sequence is TGTGCCAGCACGAAGGGGAATAATTCACCCCTCCACTTT.

This clone has a handful of counts. V usage is TRBV12-5 and J usage is TRBJ2-1; D ambiguous. The CDR3 contains 12 residues. Germline CDR1 is LGHNT and CDR2 is FRNRAP. V was shortened by 9 bases and J by 6 bases, with 12 bases between the two germline ends. CDR3 amino acids: CASGPSRNEQFF. The CDR3 DNA sequence: TGTGCTAGCGGGCCCTCGCGCAATGAGCAGTTCTTC.

The CDR3 here is CASSHREGNTIYF. The DNA for the CDR3 is TGTGCCAGCAGCCACCGGGAAGGAAACACCATATATTTT. V gene TRBV3-1 (or the pseudogene TRBV3-2) combines with J gene TRBJ1-3; D unclear. This CDR3 has 13 amino acids. The ends were cut back, 3 bases at V and 4 bases at J, with 7 bases in the middle. The V gene's germline CDR1 is LGHDT and CDR2 YNNKEL (reference sequence).

This clone was counted a few times. The gene calls are TRBV7-8 and TRBJ2-2; no firm D call. Trimming left V 1 base short and J 4 bases short, with 10 bases between. The CDR3 is 15 amino acids. Germline lookup yields CDR1 SGHVS and CDR2 FQNEAQ. The CDR3 is CASSLVQVGTGELFF. The CDR3 bases are TGTGCCAGCAGCTTAGTGCAGGTCGGCACCGGGGAGCTGTTTTTT.

The V and J genes are TRBV2 and TRBJ1-3; D unresolved. V was shortened by 7 bases and J by 1 base, with 11 bases between the two germline ends. CDR3 length: 14 amino acids. Germline CDR1 and CDR2: SNHLY and FYNNEI. The CDR3 loop is CASTQTVSGNTIYF. CDR3 in DNA: TGTGCCAGCACCCAGACGGTGTCTGGAAACACCATATATTTT.

The V gene is TRBV23-1, the J gene TRBJ2-7, with D uncertain. TRBV23-1 is an open reading frame, and its role is uncertain. Trimming cost V 0 bases and J 5 bases, with 11 bases left between them. The CDR3 is 14 amino acids. For the CDR3, the DNA is TGCGCCAGCAGTCAATCCCGGGTAGAGGACGAGCAGTACTTC. It encodes CASSQSRVEDEQYF.

The V gene is TRBV5-4, the J gene TRBJ2-5; D ambiguous. Germline CDR1 reads SGHNT; CDR2 reads YYREEE (reference sequence). V lost 0 bases and J 5 bases, leaving 11 bases between the germline ends. CDR3 length equals 14 residues. DNA for the CDR3: TGTGCCAGCAGCTTGGTCCCCGAGGCGGAGACCCAGTACTTC. It encodes CASSLVPEAETQYF. Full variable domain (rest looked up from reference TRBV5-4 and TRBJ2-5): ETGVTQSPTHLIKTRGQQVTLRCSSQSGHNTVSWYQQALGQGPQFIFQYYREEENGRGNFPPRFSGLQFPNYSSELNVNALELDDSALYLCASSLVPEAETQYFGPGTRLLVL.